Presented here are 5 T cell receptor beta chains from one specimen sequenced in a study of cytomegalovirus exposure and HLA in healthy donors. PCR amplification relied on 60 Vbeta primers (plus 13 Jbeta primers). The assay was immunoSEQ multiplex PCR, and TCRdb's table has in-frame clones only and misses some. Seen here are fewer than 200,000 clones, around 81% observed once, and the top ten hold around 2.2%. Input material: PBMCs. The receptors stem from a woman in her 30s in good health and CMV-seronegative.

In this sample, this clone turned up once. The chain links TRBV27 to TRBJ1-6; TRBD1 matches 7 bases. The CDR3 has 20 residues. Germline V lookup: CDR1 MNHEY, CDR2 SMNVEV (reference sequence). V lost 6 bases, J lost 0 bases, and 17 bases stayed unmatched. The CDR3: CASRANDRDTIYSYNSPLHF. The CDR3 DNA reads TGTGCCAGCAGAGCAAACGACAGGGACACAATATACTCCTATAATTCACCCCTCCACTTT.

This clone was seen only once. The chain recombines TRBV20-1 with TRBJ2-3; D unclear. CDR1 DFQATT and CDR2 SNEGSKA come from the germline V gene (reference sequence). This CDR3 comprises 11 residues. V lost 3 bases to trimming and J lost 6 bases, with 7 bases between them. The CDR3 DNA reads as TGCAGTGCTAGCCAACATGATACGCAGTATTTT. Translating it yields CSASQHDTQYF.

V is TRBV7-8 and J is TRBJ2-7; 7 bases fit TRBD2. Trimming at V came to 5 bases and at J to 3 bases, leaving 13 bases not matched to a gene. This CDR3 is built from 16 residues. Germline CDR1 SGHVS, CDR2 FQNEAQ. The CDR3 sequence is CASSDLGRGYYYEQYF. The DNA of the CDR3 is TGTGCCAGCAGCGACCTCGGGCGGGGGTACTACTACGAGCAGTACTTC.

The rearrangement links TRBV30 to TRBJ2-7, with TRBD1 matching 7 bases. The length of the CDR3 is 14 residues. The germline V gene encodes CDR1 GTSNPN and CDR2 SVGIG (reference sequence). The V and J ends lost 2 bases and 2 bases, in that order; junction bases with no gene match: 6. In nucleotides, the CDR3 is TGTGCCTGGAGTAGACCGGACAGGACCTACGAGCAGTACTTC. Protein sequence: CAWSRPDRTYEQYF.

Concerning this clone: Sequence at one end of the junction differs from germline and may be a read error. The rearrangement uses TRBV7-9 and TRBJ2-5; D is perhaps TRBD1 (6 bases). This CDR3 has 15 residues. Germline-derived CDR1 and CDR2 are SEHNR and FQNEAQ (reference sequence). The CDR3 sequence: CSSSEHGQTQETQYF. In DNA, the CDR3 is TGTTCCAGCAGCGAACACGGACAGACACAAGAGACCCAGTACTTC.